The rows below give T cell receptor beta chains drawn from one sample of a study of blood T cell repertoires in COVID-19. Clones were read by immunoSEQ multiplex PCR, and TCRdb kept only the in-frame ones, dropping some. This table has 95,000 to 150,000 clones, 70% to 90% appearing once. Material: peripheral blood. These receptors originate from a woman at least 80 years old with acute or convalescent COVID-19. CDR3s leave out the opening cysteine and the closing phenylalanine or tryptophan. Fields, in order: J gene, V gene, CDR3 protein.

TRBJ1-1,TRBV6-2/TRBV6-3,ASSPYSQGAPEAF
TRBJ1-1,TRBV5-4,ASSTGQLREAF
TRBJ2-1,TRBV6-5,ASSRRNEQF
TRBJ1-2,TRBV28,ASSFGGYGYT
TRBJ2-7,TRBV28,ASSLGWPSYEQY
TRBJ2-5,TRBV29-1,SVAGKETQY
TRBJ2-1,TRBV9,ASSEGGPPYNEQF
TRBJ2-1,TRBV29-1,SVASGSYNEQF
TRBJ2-3,TRBV18,ASSQRGLLTDTQY
TRBJ1-3,TRBV7-2,ASSLGWQDSGNTIY
TRBJ1-2,TRBV11-2,ASSLDRGHYGYT
TRBJ2-7,TRBV3-1/TRBV3-2,ASSPKWGVSEQY
TRBJ1-5,TRBV4-1,ASSQDVLNQPQH
TRBJ2-1,TRBV11-3,ASSLDGLAGPYNEQF
TRBJ2-4,TRBV7-8,ASSQDRANIQY
TRBJ2-7,TRBV5-1,ASSLAAGVKAYEQY
TRBJ1-2,TRBV5-6,ASSLNRDYGYT
TRBJ1-5,TRBV10-2,ASSEGAGNQPQH
TRBJ1-2,TRBV13,ASSSWGQGVSGYT
TRBJ1-1,TRBV12-3/TRBV12-4,ASSFMVSSVGF
TRBJ2-1,TRBV3-1/TRBV3-2,ASSRAGTGNEQF
TRBJ1-2,TRBV7-9,ASSIRDSSGYT
TRBJ1-6,TRBV6-5,ASRAPGGNNSPLH
TRBJ2-1,TRBV5-4,ASSLGGSSYNEQF
TRBJ2-7,TRBV5-3,ARSVCPGQGTSGEQY
TRBJ2-2,TRBV5-1,ASSLDNGELF
TRBJ1-2,TRBV5-3,ARSSHHRDRGHYGYT
TRBJ2-7,TRBV5-1,ASSGDRGYEQY
TRBJ1-1,TRBV30,AWSVPPDTTEAF
TRBJ2-6,TRBV5-4,ASRPGAAGTSGANVLT
TRBJ2-2,TRBV7-2,ASSLDRTPGELF
TRBJ2-4,TRBV28,ASSSPTGGGVGIQY
TRBJ1-1,TRBV18,ASSPGQTRGAF
TRBJ2-2,TRBV18,ASSPGTGVTGELF
TRBJ1-1,TRBV7-2,ASSLARSNTEAF
TRBJ1-2,TRBV7-9,ASSLVSGYT
TRBJ2-3,TRBV7-2,ASSLALSTGMDTQY
TRBJ2-5,TRBV6-1,ASSERPSGVGTQY
TRBJ2-5,TRBV3-1/TRBV3-2,ASSLTGLVETQY
TRBJ2-2,TRBV7-9,ASSLDGGRFGELF
TRBJ1-5,TRBV6-1,ASSEGPGGQPQH
TRBJ1-2,TRBV4-2,ASSLYSNYGYT
TRBJ2-5,TRBV5-1,ASSLAPGGQETQY
TRBJ1-6,TRBV5-4,ASSVPSRGGRNSPLH